This paragraph reports one T cell receptor beta chain. Its antigen is not identified. The data were obtained in a study of T cell responses to AZD1222 COVID-19 vaccine. Study-level findings and limits: Following two doses of AZD1222, Spike-specific TCR breadth and depth rose. CD4 TCRs associated with vaccination spanned spike, dominating at 160-218 and 743-854.

The protocol was immunoSEQ multiplex PCR, while the TCRdb copy is restricted to in-frame clones and leaves out a portion. The data contain 95,000 to 100,000 clones, more than 75% of them singletons. The CDR3 consists of 15 residues. Sequencing was performed on peripheral blood, taken on day 0 of AZD1222 vaccination. The chain employs TRBV21-1 and TRBJ2-7; the table names TRBD1, a call not compared with the DNA. TRBV21-1 is recorded as a pseudogene. This TCR was recovered from an adult in good health. CDR3 amino acids: CASSKGATGAYEQYF. As DNA, the CDR3 is TGTGCCAGCAGCAAAGGGGCGACAGGGGCCTACGAGCAGTACTTC.